The clone carrying this T cell receptor beta chain was found a few times. Its antigen is as yet unknown. The data belong to a study of blood T cells in healthy people across ages. At the level of the study: About one barcoded beta molecule was captured per two T cells (by template switching). Regarding the study as a whole: Measured against age, TCR beta diversity per million T cells decreased in a roughly linear manner.

The germline V gene encodes CDR1 SEHNR and CDR2 FQNEAQ (reference sequence). This CDR3 region has 15 residues. V lost 3 bases and J 1 base, leaving 10 bases between the germline ends. Every sample yielded at least 6.5 million isolated PBMCs. Next came a second PCR, run for about 7 to 12 cycles, which used a sample-barcoded 5' primer along with a J-beta primer mix. Each single sample gave us at least 3 million CDR3-containing paired-end reads. Each CDR3 protein gets one entry after TCRdb re-called the 5' RACE reads with MiXCR. The table shows 920,000 or so distinct CDR3 sequences, with under 55% occurring only once.

This TCR came from a woman aged 55-69 years in good health. Sequencing was carried out using blood. This chain joins TRBV7-9 and TRBJ2-1; the D is unclear. The chain's CDR3 is CASSFNGNSYNEQFF. As DNA, the CDR3 is TGTGCCAGCAGCTTCAACGGTAATTCCTACAATGAGCAGTTCTTC.